Presented here are 9 T cell receptor beta chains from one specimen sequenced in a study of blood T cell repertoires in COVID-19. TCRdb's copy holds only in-frame clones and misses some; the assay was immunoSEQ multiplex PCR. The sample has some 200,000 clones, 88% seen once. Material for sequencing was peripheral blood. Receptor source: a man younger than 30 with active or convalescent COVID-19.

The rearrangement links TRBV24-1 to TRBJ1-1; 10 positions match TRBD1. The ends lost 3 bases at V and 8 bases at J; junction bases unmatched: 2. The V gene's germline CDR1 is KGHDR and CDR2 SFDVKD. The CDR3 totals 13 residues. CDR3 nucleotide sequence: TGTGCCACCAGTGATCGGGGACAGGGGGAAGCTTTCTTT. This sequence encodes CATSDRGQGEAFF.

This chain connects TRBV29-1 to TRBJ2-1; D is unclear. The V gene's germline CDR1 is SQVTM and CDR2 ANQGSEA. V was trimmed by 4 bases and J by 2 bases, leaving 15 bases between them. The CDR3 covers 15 residues. The CDR3 DNA reads TGCAGCGTTGTTGTTGCTACCACCCCCTACAATGAGCAGTTCTTC. Residues: CSVVVATTPYNEQFF.

The chain employs TRBV11-1 and TRBJ1-6, with D perhaps TRBD1 (6 bases). The CDR3 is made up of 14 amino acids. V was cut by 3 bases and J by 5 bases, with 8 bases left in between. CDR1 is SGHAT and CDR2 is FQDESV in the germline V gene (reference sequence). CDR3 in DNA: TGTGCCAGCAGCTTGGGGACAAATAATTCACCCCTCCACTTT. This encodes CASSLGTNNSPLHF.

J is TRBJ2-1 and V is TRBV28; a weak D match, TRBD2 (6 bases). V lost 2 bases and J lost 5, with 13 bases in between. The germline CDR1 and CDR2 sequences are MDHEN and SYDVKM. There are 15 residues in the CDR3. The CDR3 region is CASSLMAGINNEQFF. Here the CDR3 DNA reads TGTGCCAGCAGTTTAATGGCGGGAATCAACAATGAGCAGTTCTTC. Looking up the rest from reference TRBV28 and TRBJ2-1 gives the full variable domain: DVKVTQSSRYLVKRTGEKVFLECVQDMDHENMFWYRQDPGLGLRLIYFSYDVKMKEKGDIPEGYSVSREKKERFSLILESASTNQTSMYLCASSLMAGINNEQFFGPGTRLTVL.

Relative to its sample, this clone is medium-sized. This chain links TRBV7-9 with TRBJ2-3; TRBD1 matches at 7 bases. The V and J ends lost 4 bases and 0 bases, in that order; junction bases with no gene match: 10. CDR3 length: 17 residues. CDR1 SEHNR and CDR2 FQNEAQ come from the germline V gene (reference sequence). In DNA form, the CDR3 reads TGTGCCAGCAGCTGGGAACGGGACAGACCTAGCACAGATACGCAGTATTTT. Translated: CASSWERDRPSTDTQYF.

J is TRBJ2-3 and V is TRBV5-4; D possibly corresponds to TRBD2 (6 bases). CDR3 length: 16 amino acids. V was clipped by 4 bases and J by 6 bases, with 21 bases between them. Germline V gives CDR1 SGHNT, CDR2 YYREEE (reference sequence). For the CDR3, the DNA is TGTGCCAGCAGCCCGAACCGGGGCCCGGAGGGCGATACGCAGTATTTT. Translated, it gives CASSPNRGPEGDTQYF.

The chain employs TRBV25-1 and TRBJ2-1, with 10 bases lining up with TRBD1. The CDR3 is 17 amino acids. CDR1 is MGHDK and CDR2 is SYGVNS in the germline V gene. V dropped 6 bases and J dropped 0; count of bases not matched to a gene: 8. The CDR3 region has the DNA TGTGCCAGCAGCCGGGACAGGGGACCGAGCTCCTACAATGAGCAGTTCTTC. Encoded protein: CASSRDRGPSSYNEQFF.

The CDR3: CARSLYRGQEKLFF. CDR3 DNA: TGTGCCAGAAGCCTTTACAGGGGACAAGAAAAACTGTTTTTT. The chain recombines TRBV5-3 with TRBJ1-4, with TRBD1 matching 7 bases. TRBV5-3 is noted as an ORF with a role that remains uncertain. This CDR3 comprises 14 residues. The V segment lost 4 bases and the J segment 8 bases; nucleotides outside the gene matches: 8.

This chain joins TRBV5-4 and TRBJ2-2; 7 bases line up with TRBD1. Germline-derived CDR1 and CDR2 are SGHNT and YYREEE (reference sequence). J lost 7 bases, V lost 0 bases, and 6 bases had no gene match. This CDR3 comprises 15 residues. CDR3 sequence (DNA): TGTGCCAGCAGCTTGGACAGGGGCCTCGGCGGGGAGCTGTTTTTT. Amino acid sequence: CASSLDRGLGGELFF. The variable domain in full, completed from reference TRBV5-4 and TRBJ2-2, reads ETGVTQSPTHLIKTRGQQVTLRCSSQSGHNTVSWYQQALGQGPQFIFQYYREEENGRGNFPPRFSGLQFPNYSSELNVNALELDDSALYLCASSLDRGLGGELFFGEGSRLTVL.